A single sample is the source of the 21 T cell receptor beta chains below, sequenced in a study of blood T cell repertoires in COVID-19 (TCRdb year 2020). To prepare the library, the immunoSEQ multiplex PCR assay was applied. TCRdb's version of the immuneACCESS table is confined to in-frame rearrangements and falls short of the full clone set. An unresolved V gene accounts for under half of the shortfall where checked; the remainder is of unknown origin. The sample table lists roughly 180,000 clones, approximately 80% of them with a count of one. The ten largest clones represent approximately 8.6% of the sample. The sequencing sample was made of peripheral blood. Receptor source: a woman in her 50s with active or convalescent COVID-19.

The gene calls are TRBV5-1 and TRBJ1-2, with D possibly being TRBD1 (6 bases). V lost 3 bases, J lost 4 bases, and 13 bases lay in between. The CDR3 has 14 residues. In germline, CDR1 is SGHRS, CDR2 YFSETQ. The CDR3 spells CASSSQGSSYGYTF. The CDR3 DNA follows: TGCGCCAGCAGCTCCCAGGGGTCCTCCTATGGCTACACCTTC.

The V and J genes are TRBV5-1 and TRBJ2-3, with TRBD2 identical over 12 bases. The CDR3 loop spans 17 amino acids. With 1 base clipped from V and 6 bases from J, the junction kept 9 bases outside the gene matches. CDR1 is SGHRS and CDR2 is YFSETQ in the germline V gene. In DNA form, the CDR3 reads TGCGCCAGCAGCTTGATCCCCCCTAGCGGGGGGGACGATACGCAGTATTTT. Amino acid sequence: CASSLIPPSGGDDTQYF. The full variable domain, with the rest looked up from reference TRBV5-1 and TRBJ2-3, is KAGVTQTPRYLIKTRGQQVTLSCSPISGHRSVSWYQQTPGQGLQFLFEYFSETQRNKGNFPGRFSGRQFSNSRSEMNVSTLELGDSALYLCASSLIPPSGGDDTQYFGPGTRLTVL.

V is TRBV15 and J is TRBJ2-3; weak D call: TRBD2 (6 bases). The CDR3 is 16 residues long. The V end was cut by 9 bases, the J end by 2 bases, with 21 bases between. Germline loops: CDR1 LNHNV, CDR2 YYDKDF (reference sequence). The CDR3 coding sequence is TGTGCCACAGCCCCCCTACGCGGGGTGGCCACAGATACGCAGTATTTT. As protein: CATAPLRGVATDTQYF.

The V call is TRBV9, the J call TRBJ1-6, with unresolved D. Trimming shortened V by 4 bases and J by 7 bases, and 15 bases separated the two germline ends. Germline V gives CDR1 SGDLS, CDR2 YYNGEE. The CDR3 spans 15 residues. The CDR3 DNA reads as TGTGCCAGCAGCCTGAGCCCGACGGAGAATTCACCCCTCCACTTT. Its translation is CASSLSPTENSPLHF.

This clone was recorded only once. This chain uses TRBV11-2 with TRBJ2-7; 7 bases match TRBD2. Germline CDR1 and CDR2: SGHAT and FQNNGV. The CDR3 extends over 15 amino acids. V lost 5 bases, J lost 7 bases, and 14 bases stayed unmatched. The CDR3 spells CASSVLRGGGVEQYF. The CDR3 bases are TGTGCCAGCAGCGTCCTCCGGGGCGGGGGAGTGGAGCAGTACTTC.

The V gene is TRBV11-1, the J gene TRBJ2-7, with D tentatively TRBD2 (6 bases). The ends were cut back, 5 bases at V and 2 bases at J, with 7 bases in the middle. Germline V CDR1 and CDR2: SGHAT, FQDESV (reference sequence). The CDR3 is 12 amino acids. Here the CDR3 DNA reads TGTGCCAGCAGCCGGGAGACCTACGAGCAGTACTTC. Protein product: CASSRETYEQYF.

This clone was picked up one time. The V call is TRBV12-3 or TRBV12-4, the J call TRBJ1-2, with D unresolved. The V end was cut by 3 bases, the J end by 4 bases, with 6 bases between. The CDR3 extends over 12 amino acids. For the CDR3, the DNA is TGTGCCAGCAGTTTTAGTGCCTATGGCTACACCTTC. Amino acid sequence: CASSFSAYGYTF.

The rearrangement uses TRBV18 and TRBJ2-2; the D gene is possibly TRBD2 (5 bases). From germline, CDR1 is KGHSH and CDR2 LQKENI. The CDR3 totals 14 residues. The germline V and J ends were trimmed by 8 bases and 4 bases, with 14 bases remaining between them. The CDR3 region has the DNA TGTGCCAGCCCTACTCCGGGGAGCACCGGGGAGCTGTTTTTT. This translates into CASPTPGSTGELFF.

The chain joins TRBV28 to TRBJ2-7; D not certain. Germline V CDR1 and CDR2: MDHEN, SYDVKM. Deletions cut 6 bases from V and 4 bases from J, with 7 bases between. The CDR3 loop spans 11 amino acids. CDR3 protein: CASSPFYEQYF. DNA for the CDR3: TGTGCCAGCAGCCCGTTTTACGAGCAGTACTTC. The whole variable domain, remainder taken from reference TRBV28 and TRBJ2-7, is DVKVTQSSRYLVKRTGEKVFLECVQDMDHENMFWYRQDPGLGLRLIYFSYDVKMKEKGDIPEGYSVSREKKERFSLILESASTNQTSMYLCASSPFYEQYFGPGTRLTVT.

J is TRBJ1-2 and V is TRBV4-3; 9 bases are a match to TRBD1. Trimming at V came to 0 bases and at J to 0 bases, leaving 5 bases not matched to a gene. Germline V gene lookup returns CDR1 LGHNA and CDR2 YSLEER. CDR3 size: 17 residues. CDR3 sequence: CASSQETGGIANYGYTF. CDR3 nucleotides: TGCGCCAGCAGCCAAGAGACAGGGGGAATAGCTAACTATGGCTACACCTTC.

This clone was detected once. This sequence joins TRBV9 and TRBJ1-6; D gene uncertain. This CDR3 is 15 amino acids long. Germline V gene data show CDR1 as SGDLS and CDR2 as YYNGEE. V lost 10 bases and J lost 0, with 14 bases in between. CDR3 DNA: TGTGCCTCTAGGGAGGGAGTCTCCTATAATTCACCCCTCCACTTT. This translates into CASREGVSYNSPLHF.

The J gene is TRBJ1-4, the V gene TRBV2; the D is unclear. Trimming left V 4 bases short and J 3 bases short, with 12 bases between. The CDR3 has 15 residues. Germline V gives CDR1 SNHLY, CDR2 FYNNEI. The CDR3 is CASSVETSPNEKLFF. The CDR3 nucleotides read TGTGCCAGCAGTGTCGAAACGAGCCCTAATGAAAAACTGTTTTTT.

This clone was seen a handful of times. The chain recombines TRBV24-1 with TRBJ2-3, with TRBD1 identical over 9 bases. From germline, CDR1 is KGHDR and CDR2 SFDVKD. The length of the CDR3 is 16 residues. Unmatched junction bases numbered 3, after V lost 3 bases and J lost 0 bases. CDR3 in amino acids: CATSDTGGPSTDTQYF. The CDR3 DNA reads as TGTGCCACCAGTGATACAGGGGGCCCTAGCACAGATACGCAGTATTTT.

The chain is built from TRBV2 and TRBJ2-1, with 9 positions matching TRBD2. Germline CDR1 and CDR2: SNHLY and FYNNEI. Trimming at V came to 6 bases and at J to 6 bases, leaving 6 bases not matched to a gene. The CDR3 length is 14 residues. The DNA for the CDR3 is TGTGCCAGCAGGCCGGGACTAGCCCTCAATGAGCAGTTCTTC. The encoded protein is CASRPGLALNEQFF.

This clone has more than one count but fewer than ten. Other DNA sequences of this sample code for an identical CDR3. J is TRBJ2-1 and V is TRBV9; 7 bases match TRBD2. Germline V gene sequence: CDR1 SGDLS, CDR2 YYNGEE. V dropped 0 bases and J dropped 9; count of bases not matched to a gene: 9. The CDR3 totals 15 residues. The DNA for the CDR3 is TGTGCCAGCAGCGTAGAAGCTTTTGGGGGGGGTGAGCAGTTCTTC. Translation: CASSVEAFGGGEQFF.

The J gene is TRBJ2-4, the V gene TRBV6-2 or TRBV6-3; TRBD2 matches 9 bases. The germline V gene encodes CDR1 MNHEY and CDR2 SVGEGT. V shed 2 bases and J 2 bases; nucleotides not matched to a gene: 13. This CDR3 has 19 residues. The CDR3 sequence: CASSYDLRGGAWTKNIQYF. In DNA, the CDR3 is TGTGCCAGCAGTTACGATCTGCGGGGGGGCGCTTGGACCAAAAACATTCAGTACTTC.

The rearrangement joins TRBV2 to TRBJ2-3, with 9 bases aligning to TRBD2. V dropped 2 bases and J dropped 4; count of bases not matched to a gene: 4. The V gene's germline CDR1 is SNHLY and CDR2 FYNNEI. The CDR3 runs to 15 residues. As DNA, the CDR3 is TGTGCCAGCAGTGAAAGGGCTAGCGGGGCAGATACGCAGTATTTT. It specifies CASSERASGADTQYF.

The chain carries TRBV24-1 and TRBJ2-2; the match to TRBD1 covers 9 bases. Germline CDR1 and CDR2: KGHDR and SFDVKD. CDR3 size: 16 residues. V gave up 2 bases and J gave up 6 bases; unmatched junction bases: 6. The CDR3 DNA reads TGTGCCACCAGTGATTCCGGGACAGGGTCATCCGGGGAGCTGTTTTTT. It yields the protein CATSDSGTGSSGELFF.

The chain combines TRBV5-1 with TRBJ2-7; 8 bases fit TRBD2. Trimming removed 4 bases from V and 2 bases from J; junction bases left unmatched: 2. This CDR3 is 13 amino acids long. Per germline, CDR1 SGHRS and CDR2 YFSETQ. Here the CDR3 reads CASSPGLAYEQYF. The DNA for the CDR3 is TGCGCCAGCAGCCCGGGACTAGCCTACGAGCAGTACTTC.

The chain uses TRBV6-5 and TRBJ2-7; perhaps TRBD2 as D (8 bases). Per the germline V gene, CDR1 is MNHEY and CDR2 is SVGAGI. This CDR3 is built from 15 residues. V lost 7 bases and J 4 bases, leaving 20 bases between the germline ends. CDR3 residues: CASTQGSGSSYEQYF. For the CDR3, the DNA is TGTGCCAGCACACAGGGGAGCGGGAGCTCGTACGAGCAGTACTTC.

This chain links TRBV6-5 with TRBJ2-1; 7 nucleotides line up with TRBD1. CDR3 length equals 13 residues. V gave up 8 bases and J gave up 4 bases; unmatched junction bases: 5. Germline V gives CDR1 MNHEY, CDR2 SVGAGI. The CDR3 DNA follows: TGTGCCAGCGACAGGGAAGGATACAATGAGCAGTTCTTC. Translation: CASDREGYNEQFF.